Presented here are 13 T cell receptor beta chains from one specimen sequenced in a study of T cells in women clearing cervical HPV infection. The assay was immunoSEQ multiplex PCR, and TCRdb's table has in-frame clones only and misses some. The specimen's table records fewer than 35,000 clones. Sequencing was done on a sample of blood buffy coat. The receptors stem from a woman aged 18-70 years with a cervical HPV16 infection that either progressed to CIN3+ or cleared (not recorded which).

CDR3 DNA, as far as it was read: TGTGCCTGGAGTATGGGACAGCCAAATCAGCCC. Amino acid sequence: CAWSMGQPNQP. The whole CDR3 sequence is CAWSMGQPNQPQHF. V and J are TRBV30 and TRBJ1-5, with TRBD1 matching 7 bases. The read gets to within 3 residues of the CDR3 end, and the germline J gene fills in the rest. Germline trimming cut 2 bases from V and 4 bases from J; bases unmatched to any gene: 5. Germline V gene lookup returns CDR1 GTSNPN and CDR2 SVGIG (reference sequence). The CDR3 contains 14 residues.

Turning to this clone: Sequencing ends 3 residues short of the CDR3 end; the germline J gene provides the rest. This rearrangement joins TRBV9 to TRBJ1-4, with 7 bases that match TRBD1. Trimming removed 3 bases from V and 3 bases from J; junction bases left unmatched: 17. The CDR3 sequence is 19 residues long. Germline CDR1 is SGDLS and CDR2 is YYNGEE. The CDR3: CASSGYDRDGTRANEKLFF. CDR3 bases read: TGTGCCAGCAGCGGATACGACAGGGATGGGACAAGGGCTAATGAAAAA.

On this clone itself: The CDR3 extends 3 residues past the end of the read, so its final part is completed from the germline J gene. The chain is built from TRBV7-2 and TRBJ1-3; D is undetermined. Trimming stripped 4 bases from V and 1 base from J, with 8 bases between. The CDR3 length is 14 residues. CDR1 is SGHTA, CDR2 FQGNSA, per germline. The CDR3 bases that were read are TGTGCCAGCAGCTCCCCCCCTTCTGGAAACACC. Encoded protein: CASSSPPSGNT. From start to end, the CDR3 is CASSSPPSGNTIYF.

Details on this clone: The read comes to an end 3 residues before the CDR3 does, leaving the germline J gene to fill in the end. This chain joins TRBV18 and TRBJ2-5, with D possibly matching TRBD1 (7 bases). The germline V gene has CDR1 KGHSH and CDR2 LQKENI. This CDR3 is built from 18 residues. Trimming took 0 bases from V and 2 from J, leaving 19 bases between them. The part of the CDR3 DNA that was read is TGTGCCAGCTCACCACCGTGGGGTTCGGCAGGGGGGCAAGAGACC. This encodes CASSPPWGSAGGQET. The full CDR3 is CASSPPWGSAGGQETQYF.

On this clone itself: The read ends 3 residues shy of where the CDR3 ends; the end is completed using the germline J gene. The V and J genes are TRBV20-1 and TRBJ1-3; 8 bases line up with TRBD1. CDR3 length: 16 residues. V was clipped by 6 bases and J by 4 bases; unmatched bases: 14. Germline CDR1 and CDR2: DFQATT and SNEGSKA (reference sequence). This CDR3 reads CSAPGPSQGAGNTIYF. The covered CDR3 bases are TGCAGTGCCCCCGGGCCTTCCCAGGGGGCAGGAAACACC.

A word on this clone: The read ends 3 residues before the CDR3 terminus; that terminus is restored from the germline J gene. This sequence joins TRBV2 and TRBJ2-3; D call uncertain. Looked up from germline, CDR1 is SNHLY and CDR2 is FYNNEI. Trimming left V 8 bases short and J 4 bases short, with 16 bases between. The CDR3 is 14 residues long. CDR3 DNA (partial): TGTGCCAGCCTCTACGAGCTGGTCGCAGATACG. This sequence encodes CASLYELVADT. The entire CDR3 reads CASLYELVADTQYF.

The CDR3 region is CASSLARGSGDEAFF. The CDR3 bases that were read are TGTGCCAGCAGCTTGGCCAGGGGTTCAGGGGATGAA. The gene calls are TRBV5-4 and TRBJ1-1; tentative D call: TRBD1 (6 bases). The read finishes 3 residues shy of the CDR3 end, and the germline J gene is used to complete it. Trimming removed 0 bases at V and 7 bases at J, with 16 bases between. Germline V lookup: CDR1 SGHNT, CDR2 YYREEE (reference sequence). This CDR3 comprises 15 residues. The full variable domain, completed using reference TRBV5-4 and TRBJ1-1, is ETGVTQSPTHLIKTRGQQVTLRCSSQSGHNTVSWYQQALGQGPQFIFQYYREEENGRGNFPPRFSGLQFPNYSSELNVNALELDDSALYLCASSLARGSGDEAFFGQGTRLTVV.

As regards this clone: With the read ending 3 residues before the CDR3 end, the germline J gene is used to fill in that end. This rearrangement joins TRBV5-5 to TRBJ2-5; D is uncertain. Trimming removed 0 bases from V and 2 bases from J, with 8 bases in between. Germline-derived CDR1 and CDR2 are SGHKS and YYEKEE (reference sequence). The CDR3 contains 14 residues. CDR3 residues: CASSLVGQQETQYF. The covered CDR3 bases are TGTGCCAGCAGCTTGGTCGGTCAACAAGAGACC. Using reference TRBV5-5 and TRBJ2-5 for the parts outside the CDR3, the full variable domain is DAGVTQSPTHLIKTRGQQVTLRCSPISGHKSVSWYQQVLGQGPQFIFQYYEKEERGRGNFPDRFSARQFPNYSSELNVNALLLGDSALYLCASSLVGQQETQYFGPGTRLLVL.

The covered CDR3 bases are TGTGCCAGTAGTATAGATCCGCGGGATAACTACGAG. Its translation: CASSIDPRDNYE. The whole CDR3 region reads CASSIDPRDNYEQYF. The genes are TRBV19 and TRBJ2-7, with TRBD2 as a possible D gene (6 bases). The read stops 3 residues short of the end of the CDR3; the missing end is completed from the germline J gene. The CDR3 is 15 amino acids. The V gene lost 0 bases and the J gene lost 3 bases, with 12 bases spanning the gap. Germline CDR1 is LNHDA and CDR2 is SQIVND (reference sequence).

In regard to this clone: The CDR3 end falls 3 residues outside the read, so it is completed with the germline J gene. The V call is TRBV13, the J call TRBJ2-7; TRBD1 agrees at 7 bases. CDR1 is PRHDT, CDR2 FYEKMQ, per germline (reference sequence). V lost 4 bases, J lost 3 bases, and 6 bases stayed unmatched. CDR3 length: 14 amino acids. Incomplete CDR3 DNA: TGTGCCAGCAGCTCGAGACAGGGATTCTACGAG. Protein product: CASSSRQGFYE. Given in full, the CDR3 is CASSSRQGFYEQYF.

Turning to this clone: Sequencing ends 3 residues short of the CDR3 end; the germline J gene provides the rest. V and J are TRBV11-3 and TRBJ2-4; D is ambiguous. The CDR3 spans 14 residues. Per the germline V gene, CDR1 is SGHNT and CDR2 is YENEEA. The germline V and J ends were trimmed by 4 bases and 0 bases, with 7 bases remaining between them. The CDR3 region is CASSSSEAKNIQYF. The part of the CDR3 DNA that was read is TGTGCCAGCAGCTCATCAGAAGCCAAAAACATT.

CDR3 bases read: TGTGCCAGCAGCTTAGTTTTGTGGGCCGTACCACGCACAGATACG. It specifies CASSLVLWAVPRTDT. The whole CDR3 region reads CASSLVLWAVPRTDTQYF. This chain links TRBV7-8 with TRBJ2-3; D remains ambiguous. The missing CDR3 end, 3 residues past where the read stops, is filled in from the germline J gene. Germline V gene data show CDR1 as SGHVS and CDR2 as FQNEAQ. Trimming pared 1 base from V and 1 base from J, leaving 18 bases between. There are 18 residues in the CDR3.

To note about this clone: The read gets to within 3 residues of the CDR3 end, and the germline J gene fills in the rest. The chain carries TRBV6-2 or TRBV6-3 and TRBJ1-1; TRBD1 aligns across 9 bases. Trimming took 7 bases from V and 1 from J; bases not matched to a gene: 7. The CDR3 contains 15 residues. Germline CDR1 is MNHEY and CDR2 is SVGEGT. CDR3 DNA, as far as it was read: TGTGCCAGCACCTCAACAGGGGGCTGGAACACTGAA. It specifies CASTSTGGWNTE. In full, the CDR3 reads CASTSTGGWNTEAFF.